This TCR beta chain was sequenced in a study of blood T cell repertoires in COVID-19. The length of the CDR3 is 11 residues. V lost 3 bases, J lost 6 bases, and 4 bases lay in between. From germline, CDR1 is ENHRY and CDR2 SYGVKD. In the original analysis: For nucleated cells, counts were estimated from reference gene primer amplification. Profiled with immunoSEQ multiplex PCR; TCRdb holds only in-frame clones, not every one. That table is the source of V, J and clone size, and D and trimming were worked out from the DNA. The sample consists of hundreds of thousands of clones, around 81% of them appearing once.

The V gene is TRBV10-3, the J gene TRBJ2-3; D is unclear. This TCR was recovered from a woman between 50 and 59 years old with active or convalescent COVID-19. Source material: peripheral blood. In DNA form, the CDR3 reads TGTGCCATCAGTGAACGGGATACGCAGTATTTT. Amino acids: CAISERDTQYF.